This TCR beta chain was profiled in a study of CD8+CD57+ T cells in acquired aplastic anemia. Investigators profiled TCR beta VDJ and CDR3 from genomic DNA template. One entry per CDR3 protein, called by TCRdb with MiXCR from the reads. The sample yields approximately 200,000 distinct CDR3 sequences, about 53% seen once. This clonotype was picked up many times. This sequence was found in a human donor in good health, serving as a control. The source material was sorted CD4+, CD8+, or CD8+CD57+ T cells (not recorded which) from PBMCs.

CDR3: CSAPRADEQYF. Written as DNA, the CDR3 is TGCAGTGCTCCGCGGGCTGACGAGCAGTACTTC. The chain links TRBV20-1 to TRBJ2-7; D possibly corresponds to TRBD2 (5 bases). The CDR3 has 11 amino acids. Trimming took 5 bases from V and 5 from J, leaving 10 bases between them. Germline V lookup: CDR1 DFQATT, CDR2 SNEGSKA (reference sequence).